This TCR beta chain originates from a study of T cells after yellow fever vaccination. The sample holds many counts of this clonotype. Trimming took 2 bases from V and 3 from J, leaving 11 bases between them. This CDR3 is built from 15 residues. One entry per CDR3 protein, called by TCRdb with MiXCR from the 5' RACE reads. The sample comprises 250,000 to 300,000 distinct CDR3 sequences, around 4.9% of which are singletons, and more than 3% rests with the top ten. The chain is built from TRBV12-3 or TRBV12-4 and TRBJ1-5, with D perhaps matching TRBD1 (5 bases). The sequenced sample was CD4+ T cells sorted from PBMCs, obtained on the day of the yellow fever booster vaccination. This TCR was recovered from a man aged 18-30 years who received the YFV17D yellow fever vaccine. As DNA, the CDR3 is TGTGCCAGCAGTTTACAGGGTCCCTCCAATCAGCCCCAGCATTTT. Its translation is CASSLQGPSNQPQHF.